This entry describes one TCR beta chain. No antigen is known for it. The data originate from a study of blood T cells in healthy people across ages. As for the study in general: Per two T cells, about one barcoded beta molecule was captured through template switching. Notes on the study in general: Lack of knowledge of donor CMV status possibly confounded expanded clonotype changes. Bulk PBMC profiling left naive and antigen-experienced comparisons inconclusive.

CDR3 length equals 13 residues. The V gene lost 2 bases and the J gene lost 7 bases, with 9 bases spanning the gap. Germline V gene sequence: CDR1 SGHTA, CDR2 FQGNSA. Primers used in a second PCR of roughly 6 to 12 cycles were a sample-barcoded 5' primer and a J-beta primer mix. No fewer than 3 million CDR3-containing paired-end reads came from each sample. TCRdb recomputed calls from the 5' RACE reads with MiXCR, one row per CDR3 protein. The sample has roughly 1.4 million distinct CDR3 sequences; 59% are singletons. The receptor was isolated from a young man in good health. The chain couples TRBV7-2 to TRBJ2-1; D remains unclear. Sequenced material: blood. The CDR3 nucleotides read TGTGCCAGCAGCTTAACCGAACCTAATGAGCAGTTCTTC. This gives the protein CASSLTEPNEQFF.